The 20 T cell receptor beta chains presented below share a single source sample, sequenced in a study of blood T cell repertoires in COVID-19. Only in-frame clones appear in the TCRdb table, and some are missing; sequencing was by immunoSEQ multiplex PCR. The data contain 30,000 to 40,000 clones, roughly 80% of them singletons. The sample was peripheral blood. These receptors all stem from a man aged 50-59 years with active COVID-19.

The rearrangement joins TRBV7-9 to TRBJ2-7, with 8 positions matching TRBD1. V trimming: 4 bases; J trimming: 3 bases; junction bases outside the gene matches: 5. The germline gives CDR1 SEHNR, CDR2 FQNEAQ (reference sequence). The CDR3 extends over 14 amino acids. The CDR3 loop reads CASSSGRGLYEQYF. CDR3 in DNA: TGTGCCAGCAGCTCGGGCAGGGGGCTCTACGAGCAGTACTTC. The complete variable domain, with remaining parts taken from reference TRBV7-9 and TRBJ2-7, reads DTGVSQNPRHKITKRGQNVTFRCDPISEHNRLYWYRQTLGQGPEFLTYFQNEAQLEKSRLLSDRFSAERPKGSFSTLEIQRTEQGDSAMYLCASSSGRGLYEQYFGPGTRLTVT.

The chain combines TRBV15 with TRBJ1-5; a weak D match, TRBD1 (6 bases). V was pared by 5 bases and J by 5 bases, with 19 bases between. Germline CDR1 LNHNV, CDR2 YYDKDF (reference sequence). The CDR3 runs to 16 residues. The CDR3 region is CATSGQTARRDQPQHF. The DNA of the CDR3 is TGTGCCACCAGCGGACAGACAGCCCGTAGGGATCAGCCCCAGCATTTT.

The chain recombines TRBV27 with TRBJ1-6; D gene ambiguous. Trimming left V 3 bases short and J 7 bases short, with 7 bases between. The CDR3 consists of 13 residues. Germline V gene lookup returns CDR1 MNHEY and CDR2 SMNVEV (reference sequence). The CDR3 loop is CASSFNGNSPLHF. The CDR3 DNA is TGTGCCAGCAGTTTTAACGGGAATTCACCCCTCCACTTT.

The chain has TRBV5-1 and TRBJ2-7, with D tentatively TRBD1 (6 bases). The V gene's germline CDR1 is SGHRS and CDR2 YFSETQ. The germline V and J ends were trimmed by 0 bases and 5 bases, with 24 bases remaining between them. The CDR3 has 18 residues. The CDR3 loop is CASSLGAIQGRDIHEQYF. The CDR3, as DNA: TGCGCCAGCAGCTTGGGGGCCATTCAGGGGCGCGACATCCACGAGCAGTACTTC.

The chain links TRBV6-5 to TRBJ1-1; 7 bases are shared with TRBD1. With 7 bases clipped from V and 7 bases from J, the junction kept 15 bases outside the gene matches. Germline CDR1 is MNHEY and CDR2 is SVGAGI. The CDR3 spans 15 residues. The DNA for the CDR3 is TGTGCCAGCACCCAGCGACAGGGCGGGTACAATGAAGCTTTCTTT. This translates into CASTQRQGGYNEAFF.

V usage is TRBV7-9 and J usage is TRBJ1-4; tentatively, D is TRBD1 (5 bases). This CDR3 contains 15 residues. CDR1 SEHNR and CDR2 FQNEAQ come from the germline V gene (reference sequence). Trimming pared 2 bases from V and 8 bases from J, leaving 15 bases between. The CDR3 sequence: CASSLTGPAGEKLFF. The DNA for the CDR3 is TGTGCCAGCAGCTTAACAGGCCCGGCGGGGGAAAAACTGTTTTTT.

The chain has TRBV4-3 and TRBJ2-3, with TRBD1 matching over 8 bases. The CDR3 consists of 18 residues. Germline CDR1 LGHNA, CDR2 YSLEER. Trimming at V came to 3 bases and at J to 2 bases, leaving 13 bases not matched to a gene. The CDR3 DNA follows: TGCGCCAGCAGCCAGGCAATTCCGGGACAGGACACCACAGATACGCAGTATTTT. This codes for CASSQAIPGQDTTDTQYF.

The CDR3 DNA reads TGCGCCAGCAGCCCCGGGACTAGCGGGGCCACCTACAATGAGCAGTTCTTC. Its protein is CASSPGTSGATYNEQFF. The chain employs TRBV5-1 and TRBJ2-1, with TRBD2 identical over 13 bases. CDR1 and CDR2 (germline): SGHRS, YFSETQ. The CDR3 totals 17 residues. With 4 bases clipped from V and 2 bases from J, the junction kept 6 bases outside the gene matches.

The J gene is TRBJ2-7, the V gene TRBV5-4, with 9 bases that match TRBD2. Losses at the gene ends were 5 bases for V and 7 bases for J; bases not matched to a gene: 7. This CDR3 is 13 amino acids long. Germline CDR1 SGHNT, CDR2 YYREEE (reference sequence). The CDR3 spells CASSQGLAKEQYF. CDR3 DNA: TGTGCCAGCAGTCAAGGACTAGCGAAGGAGCAGTACTTC.

This clone was counted a few times. The chain joins TRBV12-5 to TRBJ2-2; D is perhaps TRBD1 (6 bases). V shed 7 bases and J shed 1 base, with 7 bases lying between them. The germline gives CDR1 LGHNT, CDR2 FRNRAP. There are 13 residues in the CDR3. CDR3 region: CASEGGNTGELFF. CDR3 nucleotides: TGTGCTAGTGAAGGGGGGAACACCGGGGAGCTGTTTTTT.

The chain links TRBV6-1 to TRBJ2-3, with unresolved D. The CDR3 has 16 residues. The germline CDR1 and CDR2 sequences are MNHNS and SASEGT. The V end was cut by 0 bases, the J end by 0 bases, with 10 bases between. For the CDR3, the DNA is TGTGCCAGCAGTGAAGCGGGTTGGGCCAGCACAGATACGCAGTATTTT. It translates to CASSEAGWASTDTQYF.

The chain employs TRBV7-2 and TRBJ2-2; 9 bases map to TRBD1. This CDR3 has 15 residues. Trimming at V came to 5 bases and at J to 5 bases, leaving 6 bases not matched to a gene. Looked up from germline, CDR1 is SGHTA and CDR2 is FQGNSA. The CDR3 spells CASSAWTGDTGELFF. CDR3 in DNA: TGTGCCAGCAGCGCCTGGACAGGGGATACCGGGGAGCTGTTTTTT.

V is TRBV29-1 and J is TRBJ1-2, with TRBD1 identical over 7 bases. The V gene's germline CDR1 is SQVTM and CDR2 ANQGSEA. The CDR3 length is 15 residues. The V and J ends lost 1 base and 2 bases, in that order; junction bases with no gene match: 7. This CDR3 reads CSVEGREGANYGYTF. CDR3 bases: TGCAGCGTTGAAGGGCGGGAGGGGGCCAACTATGGCTACACCTTC.

This clone was recorded once. The CDR3 loop is CATSRDSGPYEQYF. The CDR3 DNA reads TGTGCCACCAGCAGAGATTCAGGGCCCTACGAGCAGTACTTC. The chain recombines TRBV15 with TRBJ2-7; D perhaps matches TRBD1 (5 bases). This CDR3 comprises 14 residues. Trimming took 0 bases from V and 2 from J, leaving 8 bases between them. Germline V gives CDR1 LNHNV, CDR2 YYDKDF (reference sequence). Together with reference TRBV15 and TRBJ2-7, the CDR3 gives the full variable domain: DAMVIQNPRYQVTQFGKPVTLSCSQTLNHNVMYWYQQKSSQAPKLLFHYYDKDFNNEADTPDNFQSRRPNTSFCFLDIRSPGLGDTAMYLCATSRDSGPYEQYFGPGTRLTVT.

The V and J genes are TRBV5-5 and TRBJ2-6; TRBD1 agrees at 7 bases. Germline V lookup: CDR1 SGHKS, CDR2 YYEKEE (reference sequence). With 4 bases clipped from V and 2 bases from J, the junction kept 3 bases outside the gene matches. The CDR3 has 15 residues. Here the CDR3 reads CASSATGAGANVLTF. The CDR3, as DNA: TGTGCCAGCAGCGCAACAGGGGCTGGGGCCAACGTCCTGACTTTC.

The chain uses TRBV14 and TRBJ2-6; D may be TRBD1 (6 bases). V lost 0 bases, J lost 4 bases, and 10 bases lay in between. Germline assignment: CDR1 SGHDN and CDR2 FVKESK. This CDR3 has 16 amino acids. CDR3 nucleotide sequence: TGTGCCAGCAGCCAAGATTGGGGGCACGGGGCCAACGTCCTGACTTTC. This translates into CASSQDWGHGANVLTF.

The chain carries TRBV3-1 (or the pseudogene TRBV3-2) and TRBJ1-1; 9 bases agree with TRBD1. CDR1 is LGHDT, CDR2 YNNKEL, per germline (reference sequence). V lost 3 bases, J lost 4 bases, and 6 bases stayed unmatched. This CDR3 is 15 amino acids long. The CDR3 region is CASSHRDRAGTEAFF. For the CDR3, the DNA is TGTGCCAGCAGCCACAGGGACAGGGCGGGCACTGAAGCTTTCTTT.

CDR3 DNA: TGCGCCAGCCGCATGGCCAGGGGGTTGACTGAAGCTTTCTTT. Encoded protein: CASRMARGLTEAFF. This chain links TRBV5-1 with TRBJ1-1; 7 positions agree with TRBD1. The CDR3 is made up of 14 amino acids. Germline V gene data show CDR1 as SGHRS and CDR2 as YFSETQ. V shed 7 bases and J 5 bases; nucleotides not matched to a gene: 11.

This clone was found a few times. V is TRBV7-9 and J is TRBJ2-7; unclear D gene. Germline loops: CDR1 SEHNR, CDR2 FQNEAQ (reference sequence). The CDR3 consists of 11 residues. With 4 bases removed from V and 7 bases from J, the gap between germline ends came to 8 bases. CDR3 in DNA: TGTGCCAGCAGCTCGGGTTCGGAGCAGTACTTC. This gives the protein CASSSGSEQYF.

In this sample, this clone is medium-sized (0.01 to 0.1%). J is TRBJ2-6 and V is TRBV11-2; D perhaps matches TRBD2 (6 bases). Germline lookup yields CDR1 SGHAT and CDR2 FQNNGV. CDR3 size: 17 residues. V was trimmed by 1 base and J by 0 bases, leaving 10 bases between them. This CDR3 is CASSLVLGGSGANVLTF. The CDR3 DNA follows: TGTGCCAGCAGCTTAGTTCTGGGGGGCTCTGGGGCCAACGTCCTGACTTTC.